These 17 T cell receptor beta chains came from one sample sequenced in a study of vaccination effects on CD4 cells after COVID-19. Upon completion of 10 to 11 days in culture, CD4+ T cells were isolated. Their specific antigens are unknown. The data were produced by immunoSEQ multiplex PCR, yet TCRdb's version contains in-frame clones alone and is incomplete. There are over 45,000 clones in the sample; over 50% occur only once, and roughly 6% lies in the top ten. The sample was CD4+ T cells from PBMCs cultured without peptide, taken before COVID-19 vaccination. These receptors were obtained from a human donor who received a COVID-19 vaccine.

V and J are TRBV3-1 (or the pseudogene TRBV3-2) and TRBJ1-1; no reliable D call. Germline loops: CDR1 LGHDT, CDR2 YNNKEL (reference sequence). Between the trimmed V and J ends, which lost 4 bases and 4 bases, there was a span of 19 bases. The CDR3 extends over 16 amino acids. DNA for the CDR3: TGTGCCAGCAGCCCACCCTGGAGCCGGCCGGTCACTGAAGCTTTCTTT. Encoded protein: CASSPPWSRPVTEAFF.

This clone has just a few counts. The genes are TRBV11-3 and TRBJ1-3; the D is unclear. Germline CDR1 and CDR2: SGHNT and YENEEA. CDR3 length: 14 amino acids. With 5 bases removed from V and 0 bases from J, the gap between germline ends came to 8 bases. The CDR3 DNA reads TGTGCCAGCAGCGCTGGCTTCTCTGGAAACACCATATATTTT. As protein: CASSAGFSGNTIYF.

This clone was observed a few times. The V gene is TRBV10-3, the J gene TRBJ1-1, with D possibly being TRBD1 (5 bases). The CDR3 consists of 14 residues. Germline V CDR1 and CDR2: ENHRY, SYGVKD. V was cut by 11 bases and J by 3 bases, with 19 bases left in between. The CDR3 here is CAPYYPEGDTEAFF. CDR3 DNA: TGTGCCCCTTATTACCCGGAAGGGGACACTGAAGCTTTCTTT.

This clone was counted many times. V and J are TRBV5-1 and TRBJ1-3; D is uncertain. V shed 0 bases and J shed 1 base, with 8 bases lying between them. CDR3 length: 15 residues. Germline V lookup: CDR1 SGHRS, CDR2 YFSETQ. CDR3 sequence: CASSLALGSGNTIYF. CDR3 in DNA: TGCGCCAGCAGCTTGGCCCTGGGATCTGGAAACACCATATATTTT.

The genes are TRBV6-5 and TRBJ1-5, with TRBD1 identical over 9 bases. The germline V gene encodes CDR1 MNHEY and CDR2 SVGAGI. Germline trimming cut 4 bases from V and 4 bases from J; bases unmatched to any gene: 5. The CDR3 is 15 residues long. CDR3 protein: CASSSGTGPNQPQHF. The DNA for the CDR3 is TGTGCCAGCAGTTCCGGGACAGGGCCGAATCAGCCCCAGCATTTT.

J is TRBJ1-2 and V is TRBV3-1 (or the pseudogene TRBV3-2); D may be TRBD1 (6 bases). Germline CDR1 reads LGHDT; CDR2 reads YNNKEL (reference sequence). The CDR3 sequence is 16 residues long. The ends were cut back, 1 base at V and 2 bases at J, with 14 bases in the middle. The CDR3 reads CASSQGPTGSNYGYTF. The CDR3 DNA reads as TGTGCCAGCAGCCAAGGCCCCACAGGGTCGAACTATGGCTACACCTTC.

This clone has a single count. The genes are TRBV20-1 and TRBJ2-1; D is undetermined. CDR1 and CDR2 (germline): DFQATT, SNEGSKA (reference sequence). CDR3 length: 13 residues. V was clipped by 3 bases and J by 9 bases, with 15 bases between them. The CDR3: CSASKVSTGEQFF. The CDR3 region has the DNA TGCAGTGCTAGTAAGGTTTCAACCGGTGAGCAGTTCTTC.

The genes are TRBV4-2 and TRBJ2-7; D is unresolved. Trimming stripped 2 bases from V and 0 bases from J, with 11 bases between. The CDR3 has 15 residues. The germline gives CDR1 LGHNA, CDR2 YNFKEQ. CDR3 residues: CASSQSQTSSYEQYF. The CDR3 bases are TGTGCCAGCAGCCAATCGCAGACAAGCTCCTACGAGCAGTACTTC.

This chain uses TRBV18 with TRBJ1-1, with D unresolved. Trimming stripped 1 base from V and 1 base from J, with 7 bases between. CDR1 and CDR2 (germline): KGHSH, LQKENI. This CDR3 spans 14 amino acids. The CDR3 sequence: CASSPQGANTEAFF. CDR3 nucleotide sequence: TGTGCCAGCTCACCACAGGGCGCGAACACTGAAGCTTTCTTT. Full variable domain (missing parts from reference TRBV18 and TRBJ1-1): NAGVMQNPRHLVRRRGQEARLRCSPMKGHSHVYWYRQLPEEGLKFMVYLQKENIIDESGMPKERFSAEFPKEGPSILRIQQVVRGDSAAYFCASSPQGANTEAFFGQGTRLTVV.

Only a few counts were recorded for this clone. The chain combines TRBV19 with TRBJ1-6; TRBD1 is a possible D gene (5 bases). V lost 1 base and J lost 5, with 6 bases in between. The CDR3 runs to 14 residues. The germline V gene encodes CDR1 LNHDA and CDR2 SQIVND (reference sequence). The CDR3 reads CASSIAGNNSPLHF. CDR3 sequence (DNA): TGTGCCAGTAGTATAGCAGGGAATAATTCACCCCTCCACTTT.

The sample holds one count of this clone. The rearrangement links TRBV6-2 or TRBV6-3 to TRBJ1-1; the D is unclear. Per the germline V gene, CDR1 is MNHEY and CDR2 is SVGEGT. This CDR3 region has 15 residues. V gave up 2 bases and J gave up 0 bases, with 10 bases separating them. The CDR3 is CASSYRVFMNTEAFF. CDR3 in DNA: TGTGCCAGCAGTTACAGGGTTTTTATGAACACTGAAGCTTTCTTT.

The chain links TRBV19 to TRBJ1-5; perhaps TRBD1 as D (6 bases). Per germline, CDR1 LNHDA and CDR2 SQIVND (reference sequence). This CDR3 is 13 amino acids long. V lost 6 bases to trimming and J lost 5 bases, with 11 bases between them. CDR3 nucleotide sequence: TGTGCCAGTAGACCTCGGGGGCATCAGCCCCAGCATTTT. Amino acids: CASRPRGHQPQHF.

This chain connects TRBV28 to TRBJ2-1; the D gene could be TRBD1 or TRBD2 (5 bases each). The germline CDR1 and CDR2 sequences are MDHEN and SYDVKM. With 4 bases removed from V and 0 bases from J, the gap between germline ends came to 7 bases. The CDR3 is made up of 14 amino acids. CDR3 nucleotide sequence: TGTGCCAGCAGTTGGGGGTCCTCCTACAATGAGCAGTTCTTC. Protein: CASSWGSSYNEQFF.

This chain links TRBV5-1 with TRBJ2-5; 7 nucleotides line up with TRBD2. This CDR3 comprises 13 residues. Germline CDR1 reads SGHRS; CDR2 reads YFSETQ. V shed 6 bases, J shed 0 bases, and the junction held 2 bases outside the gene matches. The CDR3 here is CASKGGDQETQYF. The CDR3 DNA sequence: TGCGCCAGCAAGGGAGGGGACCAAGAGACCCAGTACTTC.

This clone occurred a few times. This sequence joins TRBV18 and TRBJ1-1, with D tentatively TRBD1 (6 bases). Trimming took off 3 bases at V and 1 base at J, with 12 bases between the two ends. The CDR3 is made up of 15 amino acids. Germline values: CDR1 KGHSH, CDR2 LQKENI. DNA for the CDR3: TGTGCCAGCTCACCCTCTGGGGGCGCGAACACTGAAGCTTTCTTT. Amino acids: CASSPSGGANTEAFF.

This clone was counted a single time. The V gene is TRBV4-1, the J gene TRBJ1-3; perhaps TRBD1 as D (6 bases). With 0 bases removed from V and 0 bases from J, the gap between germline ends came to 15 bases. Germline lookup yields CDR1 MGHRA and CDR2 YSYEKL. CDR3 length: 18 residues. The chain's CDR3 is CASSQDPLTGDSGNTIYF. CDR3 DNA: TGCGCCAGCAGCCAAGACCCCCTGACAGGCGACTCTGGAAACACCATATATTTT.

A few counts support this clone. This chain uses TRBV28 with TRBJ1-6; a weak D match, TRBD1 (6 bases). The CDR3 consists of 14 residues. Trimming stripped 2 bases from V and 7 bases from J, with 9 bases between. Per germline, CDR1 MDHEN and CDR2 SYDVKM. The CDR3 is CASSLGQLNSPLHF. DNA for the CDR3: TGTGCCAGCAGTTTAGGACAGCTAAATTCACCCCTCCACTTT.